Listed below are T cell receptor beta chains from one sample, sequenced in a study of Graves' ophthalmopathy and Graves' hyperthyroidism. TCRdb fed the multiplex PCR reads into MiXCR, producing one record per CDR3 protein. This table has about 700,000 distinct CDR3 sequences, about 38% appearing once. Sequencing was carried out using peripheral blood. The receptors were sampled from an adult man with Graves' ophthalmopathy. Both conserved end residues are part of each CDR3. The D gene is left open where the match is weak.

>15|-|TRBJ1-1|TRBV19
CASSRGARVSTEAFF
>12|-|TRBJ2-2|TRBV5-5
CASSSPTGELFF
>15|-|TRBJ1-5|TRBV19
CASSAQGREASPQHF
>14|-|TRBJ1-6|TRBV2
CASIRGPTNSPLHF
>14|TRBD1|TRBJ1-1|TRBV7-9
CASAQQGAGTEAFF
>17|TRBD1|TRBJ2-7|TRBV19
CASSPGTGGRSSYEQYF
>15|TRBD2|TRBJ2-7|TRBV5-4
CASSQDYGGAQEQYF
>15|TRBD1|TRBJ2-3|TRBV9
CASSYRQGAHMTQYF
>10|-|TRBJ2-6|TRBV5-4
CASRRQDLTF
>13|-|TRBJ2-4|TRBV9
CASSVGQRGIQYF
>16|-|TRBJ1-6|TRBV7-2
CASSSAGTTSNSPLHF
>13|TRBD1|TRBJ1-6|TRBV10-3
CASKGTVNSPLHF
>14|-|TRBJ2-5|TRBV25-1
CASSVEQGTETQYF
>16|TRBD1|TRBJ2-2|TRBV12-5
CASGAGQGAWTGELFF
>14|-|TRBJ1-1|TRBV19
CASSMVGVRSEAFF
>13|-|TRBJ1-1|TRBV7-8
CASSLALTDEAFF
>15|TRBD1|TRBJ2-7|TRBV12-3/TRBV12-4
CASSSLTGDSYEQYF
>13|TRBD1|TRBJ2-7|TRBV15
CARSLPGGYEQYF
>12|-|TRBJ2-5|TRBV20-1
CSGGAFQETQYF
>15|TRBD1|TRBJ2-7|TRBV10-3
CASSEGDRAVHEQYF
>18|TRBD1|TRBJ1-3|TRBV7-9
CASSLVLAEDRAGNTIYF
>14|-|TRBJ2-7|TRBV7-2
CASSFGQSSYEQYF
>13|-|TRBJ1-2|TRBV29-1
CSVEGGGSYGYTF
>16|-|TRBJ2-6|TRBV6-1
CASSVAWLLGANVLTF
>15|-|TRBJ1-1|TRBV5-4
CASSLKGRTNTVAFF
>15|-|TRBJ2-2|TRBV4-3
CASRLPGRNVRELFF
>13|-|TRBJ1-1|TRBV5-1
CASSRALNTEAFF
>16|-|TRBJ2-5|TRBV2
CASSPRDIGSNQPQYF
>16|-|TRBJ1-2|TRBV5-1
CASVLARGSVLYGYTF
>14|-|TRBJ2-5|TRBV29-1
CSVSRGGGGETQYF
>15|-|TRBJ1-5|TRBV10-3
CAISEIQNSNQPQHF
>16|TRBD2|TRBJ2-2|TRBV15
CATSRPTSGGNGELFF
>14|-|-|TRBV2
CASSEAPGLIEQFF
>15|-|TRBJ2-6|TRBV10-3
CAISETSSGANVLTF
>16|TRBD1|TRBJ2-5|TRBV19
CASSRDRGPIQETQYF
>15|-|TRBJ2-6|TRBV12-5
CASGLVLSGANVLTF
>10|-|TRBJ1-2|TRBV20-1
CSARGRGYTF
>12|-|TRBJ2-7|TRBV20-1
CSATGDAYEQYF
>13|-|TRBJ2-5|TRBV4-3
CASSQDRVGTQYF
>13|-|TRBJ2-3|TRBV24-1
CATSDGYRDTQYF
>15|-|TRBJ1-4|TRBV7-9
CASSLVPTTNEKLFF
>14|TRBD1|TRBJ1-1|TRBV4-1
CASSQSRGMTEAFF
>17|-|TRBJ2-2|TRBV6-2/TRBV6-3
CASSYSTLATKAGELFF
>11|TRBD1|TRBJ2-2|TRBV19
CASQGAGELFF
>11|-|TRBJ2-7|TRBV7-9
CAYGESYEQYF